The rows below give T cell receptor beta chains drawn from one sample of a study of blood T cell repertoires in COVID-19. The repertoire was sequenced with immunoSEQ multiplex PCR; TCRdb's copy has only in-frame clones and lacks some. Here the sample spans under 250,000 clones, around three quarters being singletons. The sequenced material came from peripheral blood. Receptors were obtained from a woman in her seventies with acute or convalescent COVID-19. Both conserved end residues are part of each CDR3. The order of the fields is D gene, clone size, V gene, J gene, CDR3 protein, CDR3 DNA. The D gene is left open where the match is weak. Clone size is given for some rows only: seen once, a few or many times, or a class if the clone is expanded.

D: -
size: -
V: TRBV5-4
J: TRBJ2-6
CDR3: CASSLQGPGANVLTF
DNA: TGTGCCAGCAGCCTACAGGGCCCCGGGGCCAACGTCCTGACTTTC

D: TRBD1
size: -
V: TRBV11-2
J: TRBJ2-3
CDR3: CASSLRGIGTDSTDTQYF
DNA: TGTGCCAGCAGCTTAAGGGGTATCGGGACAGATAGCACAGATACGCAGTATTTT

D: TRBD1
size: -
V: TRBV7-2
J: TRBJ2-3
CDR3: CASSPDRGSDTQYF
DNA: TGTGCCAGCAGTCCGGACAGGGGTTCAGATACGCAGTATTTT

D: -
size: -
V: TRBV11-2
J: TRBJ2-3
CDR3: CASTQRAGKSDTQYF
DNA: TGTGCCAGCACCCAAAGGGCAGGGAAGTCAGATACGCAGTATTTT

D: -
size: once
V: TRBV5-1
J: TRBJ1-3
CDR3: CASSLAGSAGGNTIYF
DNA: TGCGCCAGCAGCTTGGCCGGGTCTGCTGGAGGAAACACCATATATTTT

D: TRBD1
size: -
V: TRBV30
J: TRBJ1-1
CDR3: CAWMERRTGVNTEAFF
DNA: TGTGCCTGGATGGAGAGGAGGACAGGGGTGAACACTGAAGCTTTCTTT

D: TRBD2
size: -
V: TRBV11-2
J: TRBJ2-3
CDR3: CASSLAGGRSTDTQYF
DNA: TGTGCCAGCAGCTTAGCGGGGGGGCGGAGCACAGATACGCAGTATTTT

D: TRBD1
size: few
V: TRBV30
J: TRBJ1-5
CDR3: CAWSVPNRGQPQHF
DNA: TGTGCCTGGAGTGTACCCAACAGGGGGCAGCCCCAGCATTTT

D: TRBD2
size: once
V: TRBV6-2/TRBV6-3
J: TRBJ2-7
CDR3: CASSYSPMGLAGGEQYF
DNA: TGTGCCAGCAGTTACTCACCCATGGGACTAGCGGGGGGCGAGCAGTACTTC

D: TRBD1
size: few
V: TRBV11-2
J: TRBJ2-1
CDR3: CASSPVGQGPYNEQFF
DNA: TGTGCCAGCAGCCCCGTGGGACAGGGGCCCTACAATGAGCAGTTCTTC

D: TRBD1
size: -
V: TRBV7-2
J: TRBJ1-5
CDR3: CASSPRDRERSNQPQHF
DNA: TGTGCCAGCAGCCCCCGGGACAGGGAGAGAAGCAATCAGCCCCAGCATTTT

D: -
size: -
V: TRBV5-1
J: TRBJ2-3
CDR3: CASSLNKRVSLETQYF
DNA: TGCGCCAGCAGCTTGAATAAGCGGGTGTCGTTAGAAACGCAGTATTTT

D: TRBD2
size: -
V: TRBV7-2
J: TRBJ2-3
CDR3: CASSPNFAGGTDTQYF
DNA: TGTGCCAGCAGCCCCAATTTCGCGGGGGGAACAGATACGCAGTATTTT